The 5 T cell receptor beta chains below were found in one sample sequenced in a study of tumor-infiltrating lymphocytes in oesophageal squamous cell carcinoma (TCRdb year 2016). Library preparation employed PCR. The instrument given in TCRdb is Illumina HiSeq 2000. The public reads were quality trimmed at Q25 with fastp and then assembled into clones with MiXCR by TCRdb, keeping productive beta chains. Identical CDR3 proteins give one entry, which carries the most common genes and DNA. Present in this sample are about 13,000 distinct CDR3 sequences, roughly half of which were seen just once. The ten top clones hold 9.5% to 13% of the sample. The sample comprised blood. The receptors derive from a female donor with esophageal squamous cell carcinoma.

Points on this clonotype: Likely a read error: the CDR3 ends without its conserved phenylalanine or tryptophan. The DNA is omitted, as the CDR3 cannot be located on it reliably, and the CDR3 follows TCRdb's listing. The J gene is TRBJ2-5, the V gene TRBV6-2 or TRBV6-3; the D call of TRBD1 is as the table states it, not checked on the DNA. The CDR3 sequence runs 18 residues, both termini included. CDR1 and CDR2 from the germline V gene are MNHEY and SVGEGT. Here the CDR3 reads CASSYSRTGGSYGYTFGS.

The chain carries TRBV11-2 and TRBJ2-5; no firm D call. The V and J ends lost 4 bases and 0 bases respectively, with 15 bases between them. The CDR3 totals 16 residues. Germline V CDR1 and CDR2: SGHAT, FQNNGV. The CDR3 nucleotides read TGTGCCAGCAGCTCCGGCACGTACCCGTACCAAGAGACCCAGTACTTC. It encodes CASSSGTYPYQETQYF.

V usage is TRBV27 and J usage is TRBJ1-5; maybe TRBD1 (5 bases). V gave up 1 base and J gave up 6 bases, with 13 bases separating them. Germline CDR1 MNHEY, CDR2 SMNVEV (reference sequence). The CDR3 has 15 amino acids. The CDR3 DNA reads as TGTGCCAGCAGTTTATGGTCAACAGGAGGTCAGCCCCAGCATTTT. It is translated as CASSLWSTGGQPQHF.

In this sample, this clonotype is medium-sized (0.01 to 0.1%). The chain recombines TRBV6-1 with TRBJ1-1; possible D gene TRBD1, 6 bases. Germline CDR1 is MNHNS and CDR2 is SASEGT. This CDR3 is 13 amino acids long. Trimming left V 6 bases short and J 5 bases short, with 13 bases between. The CDR3 loop reads CASRVGGLTEAFF. The CDR3 DNA sequence: TGTGCCAGCAGGGTCGGGGGGCTTACTGAAGCTTTCTTT.

Concerning this clonotype: The conserved phenylalanine or tryptophan normally closing the CDR3 is absent here, so this likely arose from a read error. The limits of the CDR3 on the DNA are not certain, so only TCRdb's listed CDR3 is given. This chain connects TRBV6-1 to TRBJ2-5; TRBD1, the D gene given by the table, was not confirmed from the DNA. Both ends counted, the CDR3 spans 14 residues. Germline CDR1 MNHNS, CDR2 SASEGT. This chain's CDR3 is CATSLRGDEQYFGN.